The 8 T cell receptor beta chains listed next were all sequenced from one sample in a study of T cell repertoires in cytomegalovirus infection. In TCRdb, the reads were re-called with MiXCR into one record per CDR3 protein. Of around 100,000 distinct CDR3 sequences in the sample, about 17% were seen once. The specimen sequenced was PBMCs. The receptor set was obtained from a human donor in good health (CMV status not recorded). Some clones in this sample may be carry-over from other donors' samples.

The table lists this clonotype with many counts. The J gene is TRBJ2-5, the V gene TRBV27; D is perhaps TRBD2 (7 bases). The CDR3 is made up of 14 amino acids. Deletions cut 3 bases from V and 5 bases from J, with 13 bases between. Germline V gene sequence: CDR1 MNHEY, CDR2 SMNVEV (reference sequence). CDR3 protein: CASSLAGARETQYF. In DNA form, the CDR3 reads TGTGCCAGCAGTTTGGCGGGGGCCCGGGAGACCCAGTACTTC.

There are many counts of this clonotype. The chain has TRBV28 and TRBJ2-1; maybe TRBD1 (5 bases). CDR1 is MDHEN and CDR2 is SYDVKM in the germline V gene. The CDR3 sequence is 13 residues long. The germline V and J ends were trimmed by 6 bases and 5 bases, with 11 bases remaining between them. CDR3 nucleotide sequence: TGTGCCAGCAGCCCCGGACACAACAATGAGCAGTTCTTC. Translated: CASSPGHNNEQFF.

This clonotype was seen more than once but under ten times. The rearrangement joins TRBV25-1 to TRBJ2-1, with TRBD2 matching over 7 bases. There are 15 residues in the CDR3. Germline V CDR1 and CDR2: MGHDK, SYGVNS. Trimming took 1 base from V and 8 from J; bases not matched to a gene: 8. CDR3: CASSESRGDPHEQFF. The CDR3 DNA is TGTGCCAGCAGTGAATCTCGGGGGGACCCCCATGAGCAGTTCTTC. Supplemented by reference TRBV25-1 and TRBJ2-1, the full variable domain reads EADIYQTPRYLVIGTGKKITLECSQTMGHDKMYWYQQDPGMELHLIHYSYGVNSTEKGDLSSESTVSRIRTEHFPLTLESARPSHTSQYLCASSESRGDPHEQFFGPGTRLTVL.

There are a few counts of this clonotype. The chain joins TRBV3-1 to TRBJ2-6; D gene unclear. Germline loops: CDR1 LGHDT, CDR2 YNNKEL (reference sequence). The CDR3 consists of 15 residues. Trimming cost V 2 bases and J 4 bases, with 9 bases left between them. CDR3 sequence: CASSQNGAGANVLTF. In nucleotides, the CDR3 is TGTGCCAGCAGCCAAAATGGTGCAGGGGCCAACGTCCTGACTTTC.

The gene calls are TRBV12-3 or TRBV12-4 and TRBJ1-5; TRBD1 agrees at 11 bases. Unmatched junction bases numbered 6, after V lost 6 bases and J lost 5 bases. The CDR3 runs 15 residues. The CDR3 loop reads CASSRTGGLDQPQHF. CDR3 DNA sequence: TGTGCCAGCAGCCGGACAGGGGGCCTGGATCAGCCCCAGCATTTT.

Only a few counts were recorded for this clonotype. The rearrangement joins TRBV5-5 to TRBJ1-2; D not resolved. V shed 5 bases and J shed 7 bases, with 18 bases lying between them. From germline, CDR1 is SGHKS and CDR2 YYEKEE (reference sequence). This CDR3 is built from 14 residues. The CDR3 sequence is CASRLDGGQTGYTF. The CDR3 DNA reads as TGTGCCAGCAGATTAGACGGAGGGCAGACTGGCTACACCTTC.

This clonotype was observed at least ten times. The CDR3 nucleotides are TGCGCCAGCAGCCAAGATGGGCAGGGGAGGCAGCCCCAGCATTTT. Amino acids: CASSQDGQGRQPQHF. V gene TRBV4-1 combines with J gene TRBJ1-5; D may be TRBD1 (6 bases). The V end was cut by 0 bases, the J end by 7 bases, with 13 bases between. The germline V gene encodes CDR1 MGHRA and CDR2 YSYEKL. This CDR3 spans 15 amino acids.

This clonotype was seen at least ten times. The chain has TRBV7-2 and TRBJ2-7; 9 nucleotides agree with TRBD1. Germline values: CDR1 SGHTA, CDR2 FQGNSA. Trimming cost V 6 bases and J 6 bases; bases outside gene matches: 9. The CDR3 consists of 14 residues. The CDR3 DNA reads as TGTGCCAGCAGACAACCGGGACAGGGTTTCGAGCAGTACTTC. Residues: CASRQPGQGFEQYF.